Each of the 8 T cell receptor beta chains below was sequenced from the same sample in a study of T-cell memory formation after mild COVID-19. TCRdb re-called the 5' RACE reads with MiXCR, one entry per CDR3 protein. The profile shows around 390,000 distinct CDR3 sequences, approximately 15% of them singletons. Sequenced input: PBMCs or a T cell subset sorted from them (not recorded which). These receptor sequences come from a man aged 18 to 30 who had mild COVID-19 (a few samples of this study predate the infection). Cell type and time point are not known.

This clonotype has just a few counts. The chain joins TRBV7-2 to TRBJ1-6; D call uncertain. Trimming left V 0 bases short and J 6 bases short, with 3 bases between. The germline V gene encodes CDR1 SGHTA and CDR2 FQGNSA. The CDR3 loop spans 13 amino acids. CDR3 sequence: CASSLAINSPLHF. The CDR3 bases are TGTGCCAGCAGCTTAGCAATTAATTCACCCCTCCACTTT.

The chain employs TRBV20-1 and TRBJ2-1, with 9 bases that match TRBD1. Germline loops: CDR1 DFQATT, CDR2 SNEGSKA (reference sequence). CDR3 length: 15 residues. With 2 bases clipped from V and 8 bases from J, the junction kept 10 bases outside the gene matches. CDR3: CSARLGQGFLDEQFF. The CDR3 coding sequence is TGCAGTGCTAGATTGGGACAGGGATTTTTGGATGAGCAGTTCTTC.

This chain links TRBV20-1 with TRBJ2-1; 7 bases align to TRBD2. Germline assignment: CDR1 DFQATT and CDR2 SNEGSKA (reference sequence). Unmatched junction bases numbered 16, after V lost 4 bases and J lost 10 bases. This CDR3 is 15 amino acids long. The CDR3 DNA reads as TGCAGTGCTAACGGGGGTGGGGCGGGAGCGGGAGAGCAGTTCTTC. Amino acid sequence: CSANGGGAGAGEQFF.

DNA of the CDR3: TGTGCCAGCAGTTACCGGACTAGTAACGAGCAGTACGTC. This translates into CASSYRTSNEQYV. The chain has TRBV6-2 or TRBV6-3 and TRBJ2-7; 7 positions match TRBD2. The CDR3 is 13 amino acids. The germline V gene has CDR1 MNHEY and CDR2 SVGEGT. J was trimmed by 5 bases and V by 2 bases; bases with no gene match: 3.

This clonotype was recorded a few times. The chain uses TRBV5-6 and TRBJ1-6; 8 bases are a match to TRBD1. Germline assignment: CDR1 SGHDT and CDR2 YYEEEE. This CDR3 comprises 14 residues. V gave up 2 bases and J gave up 9 bases; unmatched junction bases: 4. The CDR3 loop is CASSFNRGISPLHF. In nucleotides, the CDR3 is TGTGCCAGCAGCTTTAACAGGGGGATTTCACCCCTCCACTTT.

The count of this clonotype is one. The V gene is TRBV5-1, the J gene TRBJ2-6; D is uncertain. Germline V gives CDR1 SGHRS, CDR2 YFSETQ. The CDR3 loop spans 15 amino acids. Trimming took 0 bases from V and 2 from J, leaving 6 bases between them. CDR3: CASSLAHAGANVLTF. In DNA, the CDR3 is TGCGCCAGCAGCTTGGCCCATGCTGGGGCCAACGTCCTGACTTTC. Full variable domain (missing parts from reference TRBV5-1 and TRBJ2-6): KAGVTQTPRYLIKTRGQQVTLSCSPISGHRSVSWYQQTPGQGLQFLFEYFSETQRNKGNFPGRFSGRQFSNSRSEMNVSTLELGDSALYLCASSLAHAGANVLTFGAGSRLTVL.

This clonotype was counted only a few times. V and J are TRBV5-1 and TRBJ2-2; unclear D gene. The CDR3 length is 16 residues. The V end lost 4 bases, the J end lost 1 base, and 14 bases lay between the germline ends. CDR1 is SGHRS and CDR2 is YFSETQ in the germline V gene. DNA of the CDR3: TGCGCCAGCAGCCTGGCCCGGACGGTGAACACCGGGGAGCTGTTTTTT. This translates into CASSLARTVNTGELFF.

A single count supports this clonotype. This chain links TRBV29-1 with TRBJ1-2; TRBD1 matches at 8 bases. Unmatched junction bases numbered 4, after V lost 7 bases and J lost 6 bases. The CDR3 is 11 residues long. Germline CDR1 is SQVTM and CDR2 is ANQGSEA. CDR3 region: CSGLTGDGYTF. The DNA for the CDR3 is TGCAGCGGACTGACAGGGGATGGCTACACCTTC.